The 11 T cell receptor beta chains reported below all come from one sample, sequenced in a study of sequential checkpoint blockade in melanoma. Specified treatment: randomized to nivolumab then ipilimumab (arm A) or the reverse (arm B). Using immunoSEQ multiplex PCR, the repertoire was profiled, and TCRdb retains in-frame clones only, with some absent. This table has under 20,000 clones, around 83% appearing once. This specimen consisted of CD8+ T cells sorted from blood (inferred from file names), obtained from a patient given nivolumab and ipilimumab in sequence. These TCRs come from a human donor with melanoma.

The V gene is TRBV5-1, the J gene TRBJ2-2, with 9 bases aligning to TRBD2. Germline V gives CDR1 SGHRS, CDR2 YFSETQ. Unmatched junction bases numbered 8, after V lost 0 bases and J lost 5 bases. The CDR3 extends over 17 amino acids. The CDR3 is CASSLEHVAGVTGELFF. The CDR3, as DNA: TGCGCCAGCAGCTTGGAACATGTAGCGGGAGTTACCGGGGAGCTGTTTTTT. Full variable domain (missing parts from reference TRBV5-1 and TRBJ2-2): KAGVTQTPRYLIKTRGQQVTLSCSPISGHRSVSWYQQTPGQGLQFLFEYFSETQRNKGNFPGRFSGRQFSNSRSEMNVSTLELGDSALYLCASSLEHVAGVTGELFFGEGSRLTVL.

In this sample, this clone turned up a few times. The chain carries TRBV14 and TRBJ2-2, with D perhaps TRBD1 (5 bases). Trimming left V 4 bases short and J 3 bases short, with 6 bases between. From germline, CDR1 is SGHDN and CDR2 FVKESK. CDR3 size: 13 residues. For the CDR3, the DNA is TGTGCCAGCAGCCGGGGCTACACCGGGGAGCTGTTTTTT. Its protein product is CASSRGYTGELFF.

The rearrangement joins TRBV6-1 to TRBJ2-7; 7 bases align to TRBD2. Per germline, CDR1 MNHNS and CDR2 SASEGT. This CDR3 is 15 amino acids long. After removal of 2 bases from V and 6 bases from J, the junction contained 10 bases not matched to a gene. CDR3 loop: CASSEHRTGGSEQYF. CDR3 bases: TGTGCCAGCAGTGAACACAGGACCGGGGGGTCCGAGCAGTACTTC.

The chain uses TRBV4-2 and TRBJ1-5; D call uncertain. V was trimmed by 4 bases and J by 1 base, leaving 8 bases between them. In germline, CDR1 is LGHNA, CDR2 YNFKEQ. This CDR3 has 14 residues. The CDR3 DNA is TGTGCCAGCAGCCCGTTAGAGAGCAATCAGCCCCAGCATTTT. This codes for CASSPLESNQPQHF.

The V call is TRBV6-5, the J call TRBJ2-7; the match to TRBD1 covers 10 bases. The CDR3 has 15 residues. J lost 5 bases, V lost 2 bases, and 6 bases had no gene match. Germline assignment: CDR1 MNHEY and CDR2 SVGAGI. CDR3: CASSYTTGGRDEQYF. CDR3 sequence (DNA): TGTGCCAGCAGTTACACGACAGGGGGCAGAGACGAGCAGTACTTC.

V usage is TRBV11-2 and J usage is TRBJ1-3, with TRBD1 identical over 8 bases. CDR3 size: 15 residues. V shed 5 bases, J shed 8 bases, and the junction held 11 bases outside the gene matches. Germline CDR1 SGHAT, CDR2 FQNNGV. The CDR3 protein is CASSQKDRDSDTIYF. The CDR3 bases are TGTGCCAGCAGCCAAAAGGACAGGGATTCAGACACCATATATTTT.

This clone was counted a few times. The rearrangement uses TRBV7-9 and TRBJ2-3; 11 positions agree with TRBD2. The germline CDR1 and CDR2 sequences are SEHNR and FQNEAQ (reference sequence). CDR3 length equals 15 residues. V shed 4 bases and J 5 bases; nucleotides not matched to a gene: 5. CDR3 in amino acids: CASSSPGTSGDTQYF. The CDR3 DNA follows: TGTGCCAGCAGCTCCCCCGGGACTAGCGGAGATACGCAGTATTTT.

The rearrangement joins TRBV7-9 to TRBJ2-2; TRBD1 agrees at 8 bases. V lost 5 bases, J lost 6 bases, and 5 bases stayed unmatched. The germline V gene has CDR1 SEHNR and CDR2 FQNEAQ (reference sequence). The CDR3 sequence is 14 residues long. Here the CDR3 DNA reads TGTGCCAGCAGCGGACAGGGAAACTCCGGGGAGCTGTTTTTT. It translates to CASSGQGNSGELFF.

CDR3 in DNA: TGTGCCACCAAGAGACTAGCGGCTACCTACGAGCAGTACTTC. Translation: CATKRLAATYEQYF. The chain links TRBV28 to TRBJ2-7; 9 bases are a match to TRBD2. J gave up 2 bases and V 10 bases, and 9 bases lay outside the gene matches. The CDR3 runs 14 residues. Germline values: CDR1 MDHEN, CDR2 SYDVKM.

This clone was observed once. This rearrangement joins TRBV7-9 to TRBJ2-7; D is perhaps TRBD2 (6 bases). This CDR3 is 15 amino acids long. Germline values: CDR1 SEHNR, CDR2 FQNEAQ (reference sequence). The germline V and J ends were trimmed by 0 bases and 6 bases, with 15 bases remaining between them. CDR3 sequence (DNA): TGTGCCAGCAGCTTAGCGCAAGGGCTAGCGTTCGAGCAGTACTTC. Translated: CASSLAQGLAFEQYF.

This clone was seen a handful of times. The CDR3 region is CASIKDRDGTEAFF. The CDR3, as DNA: TGTGCCAGTATCAAGGACAGGGACGGCACTGAAGCTTTCTTT. The genes are TRBV19 and TRBJ1-1; 8 positions match TRBD1. CDR1 is LNHDA and CDR2 is SQIVND in the germline V gene (reference sequence). The V segment lost 7 bases and the J segment 4 bases; nucleotides outside the gene matches: 8. There are 14 residues in the CDR3.